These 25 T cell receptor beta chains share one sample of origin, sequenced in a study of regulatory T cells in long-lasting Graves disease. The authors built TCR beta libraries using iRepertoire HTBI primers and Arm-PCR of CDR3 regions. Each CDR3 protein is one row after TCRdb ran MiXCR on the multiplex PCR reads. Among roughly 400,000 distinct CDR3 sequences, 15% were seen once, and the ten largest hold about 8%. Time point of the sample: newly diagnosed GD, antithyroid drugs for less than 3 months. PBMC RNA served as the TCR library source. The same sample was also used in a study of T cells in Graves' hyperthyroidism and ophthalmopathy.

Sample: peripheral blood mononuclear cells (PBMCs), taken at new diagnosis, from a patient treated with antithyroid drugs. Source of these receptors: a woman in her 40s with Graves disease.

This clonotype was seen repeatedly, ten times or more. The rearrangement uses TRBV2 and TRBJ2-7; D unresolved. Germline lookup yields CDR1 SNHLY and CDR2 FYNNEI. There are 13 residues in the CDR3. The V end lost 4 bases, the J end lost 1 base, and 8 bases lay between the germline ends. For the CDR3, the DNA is TGTGCCAGCAGTGGGGCCGGTTCCTACGAGCAGTACTTC. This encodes CASSGAGSYEQYF. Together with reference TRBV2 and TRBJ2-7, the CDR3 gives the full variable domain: EPEVTQTPSHQVTQMGQEVILRCVPISNHLYFYWYRQILGQKVEFLVSFYNNEISEKSEIFDDQFSVERPDGSNFTLKIRSTKLEDSAMYFCASSGAGSYEQYFGPGTRLTVT.

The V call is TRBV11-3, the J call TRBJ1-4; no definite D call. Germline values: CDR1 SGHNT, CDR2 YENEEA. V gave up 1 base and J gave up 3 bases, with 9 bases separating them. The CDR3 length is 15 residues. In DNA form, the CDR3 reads TGTGCCAGCAGCTTAGGCATCTCCCCTAATGAAAAACTGTTTTTT. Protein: CASSLGISPNEKLFF.

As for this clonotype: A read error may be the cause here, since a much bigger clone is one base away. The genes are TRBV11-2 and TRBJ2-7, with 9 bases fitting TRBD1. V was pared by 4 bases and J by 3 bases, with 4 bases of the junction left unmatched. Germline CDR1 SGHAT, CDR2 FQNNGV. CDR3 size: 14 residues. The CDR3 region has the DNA TGTGCCAGCAGCTCGGGACAGGGACTCTACGAGCAGTACTTC. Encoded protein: CASSSGQGLYEQYF.

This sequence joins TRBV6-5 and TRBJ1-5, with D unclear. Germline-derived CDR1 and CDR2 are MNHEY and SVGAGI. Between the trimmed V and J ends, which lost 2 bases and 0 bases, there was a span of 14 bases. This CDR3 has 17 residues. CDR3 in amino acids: CASSYLPDNYSNQPQHF. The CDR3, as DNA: TGTGCCAGCAGTTACCTCCCCGACAATTATAGCAATCAGCCCCAGCATTTT.

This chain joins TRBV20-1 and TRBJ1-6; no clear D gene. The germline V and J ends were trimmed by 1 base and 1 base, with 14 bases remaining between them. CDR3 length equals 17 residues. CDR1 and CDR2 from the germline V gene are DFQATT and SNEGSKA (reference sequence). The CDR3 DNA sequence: TGCAGTGCTAGAGTCGCCGAGGGTGGATCCTATAATTCACCCCTCCACTTT. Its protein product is CSARVAEGGSYNSPLHF.

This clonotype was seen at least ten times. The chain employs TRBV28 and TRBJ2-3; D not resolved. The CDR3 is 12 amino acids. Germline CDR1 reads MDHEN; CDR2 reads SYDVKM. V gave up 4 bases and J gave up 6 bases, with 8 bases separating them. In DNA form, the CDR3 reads TGTGCCAGCAGTTCACTGCTTGATACGCAGTATTTT. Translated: CASSSLLDTQYF.

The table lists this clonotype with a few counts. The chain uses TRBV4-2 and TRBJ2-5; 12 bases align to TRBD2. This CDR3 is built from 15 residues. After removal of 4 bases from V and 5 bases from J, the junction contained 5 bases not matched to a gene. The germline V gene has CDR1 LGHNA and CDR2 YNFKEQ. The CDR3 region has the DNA TGTGCCAGCAGCCTACTAGCGGGAGGTCGGGAGACCCAGTACTTC. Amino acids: CASSLLAGGRETQYF.

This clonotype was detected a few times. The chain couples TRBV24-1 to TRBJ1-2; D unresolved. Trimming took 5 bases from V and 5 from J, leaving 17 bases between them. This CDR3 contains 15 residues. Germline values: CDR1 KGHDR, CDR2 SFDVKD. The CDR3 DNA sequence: TGTGCCACCAGTGGAATTAGCAGTCTAGTATATGGCTACACCTTC. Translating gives CATSGISSLVYGYTF.

CDR3 nucleotides: TGTGCCAGCAGTACGGACACGTACGAGCAGTACTTC. Translated, it gives CASSTDTYEQYF. This rearrangement joins TRBV6-1 to TRBJ2-7; possibly TRBD1 for D (5 bases). Germline CDR1 reads MNHNS; CDR2 reads SASEGT. The CDR3 totals 12 residues. Between the trimmed V and J ends, which lost 5 bases and 4 bases, there was a span of 9 bases.

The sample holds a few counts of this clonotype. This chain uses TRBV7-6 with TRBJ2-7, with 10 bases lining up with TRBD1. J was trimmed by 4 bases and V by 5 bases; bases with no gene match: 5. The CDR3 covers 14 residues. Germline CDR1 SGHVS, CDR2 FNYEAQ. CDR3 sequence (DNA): TGTGCCAGCAGCCCGGGACAGGGGTTTTACGAGCAGTACTTC. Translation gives CASSPGQGFYEQYF. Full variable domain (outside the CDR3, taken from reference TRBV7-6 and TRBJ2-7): GAGVSQSPRYKVTKRGQDVALRCDPISGHVSLYWYRQALGQGPEFLTYFNYEAQQDKSGLPNDRFSAERPEGSISTLTIQRTEQRDSAMYRCASSPGQGFYEQYFGPGTRLTVT.

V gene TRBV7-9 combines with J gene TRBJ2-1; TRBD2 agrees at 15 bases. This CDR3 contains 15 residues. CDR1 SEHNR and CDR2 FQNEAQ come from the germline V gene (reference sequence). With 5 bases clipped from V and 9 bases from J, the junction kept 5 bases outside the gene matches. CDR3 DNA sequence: TGTGCCAGCAGCCCAAGGACTAGCGGGAGGGCTGAGCAGTTCTTC. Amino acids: CASSPRTSGRAEQFF.

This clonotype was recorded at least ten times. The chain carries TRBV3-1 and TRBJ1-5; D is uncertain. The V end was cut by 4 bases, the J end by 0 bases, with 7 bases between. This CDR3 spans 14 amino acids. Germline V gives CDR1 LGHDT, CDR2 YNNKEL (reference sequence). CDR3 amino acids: CASSPMASNQPQHF. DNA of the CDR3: TGTGCCAGCAGCCCGATGGCTAGCAATCAGCCCCAGCATTTT.

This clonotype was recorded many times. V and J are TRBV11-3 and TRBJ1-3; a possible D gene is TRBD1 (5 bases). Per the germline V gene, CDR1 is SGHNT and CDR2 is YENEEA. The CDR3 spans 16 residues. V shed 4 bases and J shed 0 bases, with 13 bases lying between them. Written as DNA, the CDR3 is TGTGCCAGCAGCTATCTCGGAGGGACCTCTGGAAACACCATATATTTT. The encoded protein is CASSYLGGTSGNTIYF. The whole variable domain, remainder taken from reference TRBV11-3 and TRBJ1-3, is EAGVVQSPRYKIIEKKQPVAFWCNPISGHNTLYWYLQNLGQGPELLIRYENEEAVDDSQLPKDRFSAERLKGVDSTLKIQPAELGDSAVYLCASSYLGGTSGNTIYFGEGSWLTVV.

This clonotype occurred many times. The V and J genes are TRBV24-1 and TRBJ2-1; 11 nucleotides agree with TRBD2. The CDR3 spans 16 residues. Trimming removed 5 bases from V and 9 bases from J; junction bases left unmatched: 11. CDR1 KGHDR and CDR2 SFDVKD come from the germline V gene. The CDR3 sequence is CATSGGGTSGSSEQFF. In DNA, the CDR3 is TGTGCCACCAGTGGGGGGGGGACTAGCGGCAGCTCTGAGCAGTTCTTC.

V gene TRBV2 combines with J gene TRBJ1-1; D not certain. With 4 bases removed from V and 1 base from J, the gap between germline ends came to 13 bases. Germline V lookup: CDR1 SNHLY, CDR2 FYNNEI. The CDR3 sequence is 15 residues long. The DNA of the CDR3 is TGTGCCAGCAGTGCCCTCGGACCGTGGAACACTGAAGCTTTCTTT. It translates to CASSALGPWNTEAFF.

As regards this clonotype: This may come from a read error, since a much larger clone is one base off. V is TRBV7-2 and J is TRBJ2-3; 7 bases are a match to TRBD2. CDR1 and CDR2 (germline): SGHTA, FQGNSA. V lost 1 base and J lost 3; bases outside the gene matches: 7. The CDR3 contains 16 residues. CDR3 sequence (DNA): TGTGCCAGCAGCTTAGGGGCGGGAGTGAGAACAGATACGCAGTATTTT. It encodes CASSLGAGVRTDTQYF.

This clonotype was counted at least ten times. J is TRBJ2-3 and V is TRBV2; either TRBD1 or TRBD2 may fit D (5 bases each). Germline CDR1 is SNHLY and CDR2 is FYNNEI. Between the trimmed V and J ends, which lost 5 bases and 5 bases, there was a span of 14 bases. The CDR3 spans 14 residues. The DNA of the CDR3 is TGTGCCAGCAGTTTTTCGGGGCTGGGAGATACGCAGTATTTT. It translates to CASSFSGLGDTQYF. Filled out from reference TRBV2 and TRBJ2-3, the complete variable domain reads EPEVTQTPSHQVTQMGQEVILRCVPISNHLYFYWYRQILGQKVEFLVSFYNNEISEKSEIFDDQFSVERPDGSNFTLKIRSTKLEDSAMYFCASSFSGLGDTQYFGPGTRLTVL.

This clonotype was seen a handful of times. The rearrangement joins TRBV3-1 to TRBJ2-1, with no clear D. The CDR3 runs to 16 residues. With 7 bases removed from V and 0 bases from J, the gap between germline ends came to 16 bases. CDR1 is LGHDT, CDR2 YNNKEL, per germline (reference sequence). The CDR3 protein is CASNLKASSSYNEQFF. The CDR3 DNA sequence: TGTGCCAGCAACCTCAAGGCCTCTAGCTCCTACAATGAGCAGTTCTTC.

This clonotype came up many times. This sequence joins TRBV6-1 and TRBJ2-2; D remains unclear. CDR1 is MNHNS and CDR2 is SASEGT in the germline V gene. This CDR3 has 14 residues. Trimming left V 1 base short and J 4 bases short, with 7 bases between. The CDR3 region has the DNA TGTGCCAGCAGTGAAGTGGGAAGCACCGGGGAGCTGTTTTTT. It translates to CASSEVGSTGELFF.

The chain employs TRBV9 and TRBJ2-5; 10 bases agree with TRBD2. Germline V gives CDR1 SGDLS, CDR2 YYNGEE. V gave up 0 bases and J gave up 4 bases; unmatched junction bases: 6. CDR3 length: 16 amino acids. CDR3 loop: CASSVASGRAGETQYF. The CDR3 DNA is TGTGCCAGCAGCGTAGCAAGCGGGAGGGCAGGAGAGACCCAGTACTTC.

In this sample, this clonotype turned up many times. The CDR3 nucleotides read TGTGCCAGCAGTACCGGGACAGCCGTCTCCTACGAGCAGTACTTC. Translating it yields CASSTGTAVSYEQYF. The chain couples TRBV6-2 or TRBV6-3 to TRBJ2-7, with TRBD1 matching over 7 bases. The V gene end was trimmed by 5 bases and the J gene end by 0 bases; junction bases not matched to a gene: 7. The CDR3 has 15 residues. Germline CDR1 reads MNHEY; CDR2 reads SVGEGT.

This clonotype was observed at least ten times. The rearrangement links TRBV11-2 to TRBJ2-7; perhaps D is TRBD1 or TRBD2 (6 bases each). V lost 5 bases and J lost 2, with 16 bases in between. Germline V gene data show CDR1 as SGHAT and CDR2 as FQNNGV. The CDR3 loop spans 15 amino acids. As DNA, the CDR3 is TGTGCCAGCAGCATCAGTTCGGGGGCACCCTACGAGCAGTACTTC. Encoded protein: CASSISSGAPYEQYF. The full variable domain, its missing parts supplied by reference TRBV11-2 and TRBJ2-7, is EAGVAQSPRYKIIEKRQSVAFWCNPISGHATLYWYQQILGQGPKLLIQFQNNGVVDDSQLPKDRFSAERLKGVDSTLKIQPAKLEDSAVYLCASSISSGAPYEQYFGPGTRLTVT.

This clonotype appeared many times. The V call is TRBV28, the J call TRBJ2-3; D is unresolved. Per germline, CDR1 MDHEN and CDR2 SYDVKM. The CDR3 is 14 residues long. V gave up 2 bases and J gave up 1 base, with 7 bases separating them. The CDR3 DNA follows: TGTGCCAGCAGTTTAGGGGAACGCACAGATACGCAGTATTTT. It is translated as CASSLGERTDTQYF.

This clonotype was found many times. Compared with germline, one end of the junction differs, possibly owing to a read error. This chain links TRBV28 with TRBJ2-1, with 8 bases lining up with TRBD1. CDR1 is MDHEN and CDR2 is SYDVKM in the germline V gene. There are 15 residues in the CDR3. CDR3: CASSPGQASSNEQFF. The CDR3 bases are TGTGCCAGCAGTCCGGGACAGGCGTCCTCCAATGAGCAGTTCTTC.

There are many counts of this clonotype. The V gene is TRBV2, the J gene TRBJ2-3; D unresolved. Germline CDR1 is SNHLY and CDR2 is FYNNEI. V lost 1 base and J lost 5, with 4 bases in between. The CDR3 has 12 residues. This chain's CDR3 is CASSEVRDTQYF. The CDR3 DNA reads TGTGCCAGCAGTGAAGTTAGAGATACGCAGTATTTT.